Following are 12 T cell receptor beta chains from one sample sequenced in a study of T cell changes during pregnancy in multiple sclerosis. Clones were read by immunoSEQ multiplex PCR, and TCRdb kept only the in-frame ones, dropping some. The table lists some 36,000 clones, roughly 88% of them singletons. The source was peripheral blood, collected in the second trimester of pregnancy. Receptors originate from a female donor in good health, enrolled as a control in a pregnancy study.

CDR3 DNA sequence: TGTGCCAGCAGCTTGGTTGCTTTCCGCCGCGCAACTAATGAAAAACTGTTTTTT. Protein product: CASSLVAFRRATNEKLFF. The chain recombines TRBV5-5 with TRBJ1-4; D gene unclear. This CDR3 region has 18 residues. Germline CDR1 SGHKS, CDR2 YYEKEE (reference sequence). Trimming pared 0 bases from V and 0 bases from J, leaving 15 bases between. Full variable domain (rest looked up from reference TRBV5-5 and TRBJ1-4): DAGVTQSPTHLIKTRGQQVTLRCSPISGHKSVSWYQQVLGQGPQFIFQYYEKEERGRGNFPDRFSARQFPNYSSELNVNALLLGDSALYLCASSLVAFRRATNEKLFFGSGTQLSVL.

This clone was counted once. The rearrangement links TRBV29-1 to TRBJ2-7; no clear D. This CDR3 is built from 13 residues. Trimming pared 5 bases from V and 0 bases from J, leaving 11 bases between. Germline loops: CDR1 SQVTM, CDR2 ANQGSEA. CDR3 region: CSVSPLSSYEQYF. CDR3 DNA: TGCAGCGTTAGTCCTCTGAGCTCCTACGAGCAGTACTTC.

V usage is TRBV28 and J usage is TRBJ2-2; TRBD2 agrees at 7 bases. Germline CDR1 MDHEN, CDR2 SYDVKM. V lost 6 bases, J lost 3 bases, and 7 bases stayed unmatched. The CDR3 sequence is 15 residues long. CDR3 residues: CASRTTLAYTGELFF. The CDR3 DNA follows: TGTGCCAGCAGAACCACACTAGCGTACACCGGGGAGCTGTTTTTT.

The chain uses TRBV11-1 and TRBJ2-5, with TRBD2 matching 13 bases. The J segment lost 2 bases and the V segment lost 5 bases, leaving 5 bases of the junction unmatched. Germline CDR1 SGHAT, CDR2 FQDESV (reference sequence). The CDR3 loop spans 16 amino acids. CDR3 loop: CASSPRLAGGQETQYF. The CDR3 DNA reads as TGTGCCAGCAGCCCGCGACTAGCGGGGGGTCAAGAGACCCAGTACTTC.

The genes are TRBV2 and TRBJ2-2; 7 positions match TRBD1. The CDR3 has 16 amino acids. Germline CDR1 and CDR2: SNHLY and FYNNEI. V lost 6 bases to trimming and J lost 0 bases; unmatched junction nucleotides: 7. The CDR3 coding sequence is TGTGCCAGCAGAAGGGACAGCCGATCGAACACCGGGGAGCTGTTTTTT. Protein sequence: CASRRDSRSNTGELFF.

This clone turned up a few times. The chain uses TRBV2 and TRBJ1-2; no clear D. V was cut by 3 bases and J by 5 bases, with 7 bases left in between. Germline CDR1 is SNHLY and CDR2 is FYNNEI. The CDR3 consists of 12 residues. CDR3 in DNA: TGTGCCAGCAGTGAGACTGTATATGGCTACACCTTC. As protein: CASSETVYGYTF. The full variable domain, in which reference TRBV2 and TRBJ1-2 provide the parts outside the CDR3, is EPEVTQTPSHQVTQMGQEVILRCVPISNHLYFYWYRQILGQKVEFLVSFYNNEISEKSEIFDDQFSVERPDGSNFTLKIRSTKLEDSAMYFCASSETVYGYTFGSGTRLTVV.

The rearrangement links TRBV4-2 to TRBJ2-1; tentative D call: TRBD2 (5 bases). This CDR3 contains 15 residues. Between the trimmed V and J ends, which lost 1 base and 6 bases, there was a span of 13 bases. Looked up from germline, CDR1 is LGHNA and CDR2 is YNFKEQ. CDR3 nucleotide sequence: TGTGCCAGCAGCCAAGGGATAGCGACTCCCAATGAGCAGTTCTTC. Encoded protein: CASSQGIATPNEQFF.

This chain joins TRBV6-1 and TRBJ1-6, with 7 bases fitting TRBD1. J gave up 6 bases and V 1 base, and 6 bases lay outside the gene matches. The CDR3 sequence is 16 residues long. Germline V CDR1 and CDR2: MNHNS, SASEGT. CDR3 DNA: TGTGCCAGCAGTGAAGAAACAGGGGCCGGTAATTCACCCCTCCACTTT. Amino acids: CASSEETGAGNSPLHF.

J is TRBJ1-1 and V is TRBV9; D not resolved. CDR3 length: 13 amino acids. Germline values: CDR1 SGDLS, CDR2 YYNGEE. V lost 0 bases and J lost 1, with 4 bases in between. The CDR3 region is CASSVVRNTEAFF. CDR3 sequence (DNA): TGTGCCAGCAGCGTAGTGAGGAACACTGAAGCTTTCTTT.

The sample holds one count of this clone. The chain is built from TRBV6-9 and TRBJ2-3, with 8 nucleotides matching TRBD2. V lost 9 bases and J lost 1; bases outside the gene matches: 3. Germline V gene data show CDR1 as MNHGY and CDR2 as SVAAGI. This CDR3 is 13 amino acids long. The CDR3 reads CARSLAGTDTQYF. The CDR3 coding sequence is TGTGCCAGATCACTAGCGGGCACAGATACGCAGTATTTT.

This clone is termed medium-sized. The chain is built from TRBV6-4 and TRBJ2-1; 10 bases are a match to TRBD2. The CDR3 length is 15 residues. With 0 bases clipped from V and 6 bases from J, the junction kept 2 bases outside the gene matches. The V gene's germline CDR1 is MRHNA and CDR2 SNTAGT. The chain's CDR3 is CASSDSSGGANEQFF. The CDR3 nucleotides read TGTGCCAGCAGTGACTCGAGCGGGGGGGCCAATGAGCAGTTCTTC.

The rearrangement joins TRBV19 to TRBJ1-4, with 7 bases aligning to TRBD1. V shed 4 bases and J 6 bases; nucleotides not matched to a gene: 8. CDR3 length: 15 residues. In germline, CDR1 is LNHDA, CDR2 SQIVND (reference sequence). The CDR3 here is CASSTYRGRDEKLFF. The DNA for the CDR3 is TGTGCCAGTAGTACCTACAGGGGAAGGGATGAAAAACTGTTTTTT.